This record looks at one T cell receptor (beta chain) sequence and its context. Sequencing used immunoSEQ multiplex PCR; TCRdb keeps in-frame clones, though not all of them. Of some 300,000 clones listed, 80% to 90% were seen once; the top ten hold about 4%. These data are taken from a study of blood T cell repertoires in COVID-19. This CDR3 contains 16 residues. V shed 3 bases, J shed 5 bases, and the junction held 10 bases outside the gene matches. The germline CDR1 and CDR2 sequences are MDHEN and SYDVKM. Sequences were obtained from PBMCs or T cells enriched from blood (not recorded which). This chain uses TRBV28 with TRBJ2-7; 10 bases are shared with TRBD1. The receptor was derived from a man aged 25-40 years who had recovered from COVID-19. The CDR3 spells CASSLTPGQGVHEQYF. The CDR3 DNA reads TGTGCCAGCAGTTTGACCCCAGGACAGGGGGTCCACGAGCAGTACTTC. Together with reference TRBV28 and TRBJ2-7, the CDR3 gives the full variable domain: DVKVTQSSRYLVKRTGEKVFLECVQDMDHENMFWYRQDPGLGLRLIYFSYDVKMKEKGDIPEGYSVSREKKERFSLILESASTNQTSMYLCASSLTPGQGVHEQYFGPGTRLTVT.